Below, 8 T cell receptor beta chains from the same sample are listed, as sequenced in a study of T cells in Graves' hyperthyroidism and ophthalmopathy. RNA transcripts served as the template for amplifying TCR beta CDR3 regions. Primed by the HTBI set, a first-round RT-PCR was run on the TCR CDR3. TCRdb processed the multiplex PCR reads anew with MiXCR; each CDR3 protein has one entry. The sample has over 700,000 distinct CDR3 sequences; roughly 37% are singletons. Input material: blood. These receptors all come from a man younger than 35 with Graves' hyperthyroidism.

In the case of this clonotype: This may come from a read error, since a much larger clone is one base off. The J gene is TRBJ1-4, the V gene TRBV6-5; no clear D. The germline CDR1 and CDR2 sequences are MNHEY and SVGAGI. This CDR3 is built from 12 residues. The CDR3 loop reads CAISYSGEKLFF. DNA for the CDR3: TGTGCCATCAGTTACTCCGGTGAAAAACTGTTTTTT.

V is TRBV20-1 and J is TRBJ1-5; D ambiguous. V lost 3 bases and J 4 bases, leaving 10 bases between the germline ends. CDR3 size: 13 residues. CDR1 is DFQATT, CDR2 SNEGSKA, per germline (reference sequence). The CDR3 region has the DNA TGCAGTGCTAGTGGGCGGGTTAATCAGCCCCAGCATTTT. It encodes CSASGRVNQPQHF.

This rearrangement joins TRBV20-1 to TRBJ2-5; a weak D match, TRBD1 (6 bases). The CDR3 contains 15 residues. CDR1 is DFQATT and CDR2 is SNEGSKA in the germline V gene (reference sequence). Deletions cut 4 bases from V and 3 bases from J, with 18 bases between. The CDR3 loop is CSAIEQGDFEETQYF. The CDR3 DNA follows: TGCAGTGCTATCGAACAGGGTGATTTTGAAGAGACCCAGTACTTC.

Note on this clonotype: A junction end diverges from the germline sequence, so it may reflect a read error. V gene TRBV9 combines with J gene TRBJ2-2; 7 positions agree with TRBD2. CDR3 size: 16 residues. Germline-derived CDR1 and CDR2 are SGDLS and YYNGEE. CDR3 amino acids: CASSPGIAGNTRELFF. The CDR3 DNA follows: TGTGCCAGCAGCCCAGGGATAGCGGGTAACACCAGGGAGCTGTTTTTT.

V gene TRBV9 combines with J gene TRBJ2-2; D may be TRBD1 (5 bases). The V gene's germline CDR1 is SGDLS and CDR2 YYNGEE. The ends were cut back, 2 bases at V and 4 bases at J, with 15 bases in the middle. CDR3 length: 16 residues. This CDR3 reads CASSVSTQGGTGELFF. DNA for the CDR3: TGTGCCAGCAGCGTTTCGACCCAGGGCGGCACCGGGGAGCTGTTTTTT.

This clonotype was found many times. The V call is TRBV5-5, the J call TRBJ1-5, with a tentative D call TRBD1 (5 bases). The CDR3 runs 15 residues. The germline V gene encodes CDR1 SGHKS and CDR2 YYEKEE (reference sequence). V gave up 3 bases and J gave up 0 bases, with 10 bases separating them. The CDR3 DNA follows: TGTGCCAGCAGCTGGGGGAGGGATAGCAATCAGCCCCAGCATTTT. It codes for CASSWGRDSNQPQHF. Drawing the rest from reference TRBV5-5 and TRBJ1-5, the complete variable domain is DAGVTQSPTHLIKTRGQQVTLRCSPISGHKSVSWYQQVLGQGPQFIFQYYEKEERGRGNFPDRFSARQFPNYSSELNVNALLLGDSALYLCASSWGRDSNQPQHFGDGTRLSIL.

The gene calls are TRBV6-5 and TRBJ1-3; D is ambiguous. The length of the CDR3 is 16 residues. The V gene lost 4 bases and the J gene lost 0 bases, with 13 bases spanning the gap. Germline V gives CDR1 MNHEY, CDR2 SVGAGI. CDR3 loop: CASSLMGGSSGNTIYF. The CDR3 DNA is TGTGCCAGCAGTTTAATGGGAGGGTCCTCTGGAAACACCATATATTTT.

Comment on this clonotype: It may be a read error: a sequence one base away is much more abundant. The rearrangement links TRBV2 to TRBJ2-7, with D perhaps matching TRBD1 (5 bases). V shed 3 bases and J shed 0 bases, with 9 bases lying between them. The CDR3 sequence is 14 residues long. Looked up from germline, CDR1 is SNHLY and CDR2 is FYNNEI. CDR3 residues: CASSERQSSYEQYF. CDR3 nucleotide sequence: TGTGCCAGCAGTGAGAGACAGAGCTCCTACGAGCAGTACTTC.